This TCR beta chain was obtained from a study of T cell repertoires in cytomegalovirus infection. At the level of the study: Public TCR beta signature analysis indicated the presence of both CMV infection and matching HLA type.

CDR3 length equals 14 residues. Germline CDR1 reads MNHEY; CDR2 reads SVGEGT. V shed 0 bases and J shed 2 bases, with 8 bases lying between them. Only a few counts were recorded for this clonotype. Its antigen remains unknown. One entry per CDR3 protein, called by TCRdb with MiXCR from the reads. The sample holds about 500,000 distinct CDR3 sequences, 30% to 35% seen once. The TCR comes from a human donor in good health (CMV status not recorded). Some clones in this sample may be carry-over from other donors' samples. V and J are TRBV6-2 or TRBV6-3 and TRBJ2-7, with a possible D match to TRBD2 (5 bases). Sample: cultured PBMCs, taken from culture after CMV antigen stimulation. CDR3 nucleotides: TGTGCCAGCAGTTACTCGCTAGCCCCCTACGAGCAGTACGTC. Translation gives CASSYSLAPYEQYV.